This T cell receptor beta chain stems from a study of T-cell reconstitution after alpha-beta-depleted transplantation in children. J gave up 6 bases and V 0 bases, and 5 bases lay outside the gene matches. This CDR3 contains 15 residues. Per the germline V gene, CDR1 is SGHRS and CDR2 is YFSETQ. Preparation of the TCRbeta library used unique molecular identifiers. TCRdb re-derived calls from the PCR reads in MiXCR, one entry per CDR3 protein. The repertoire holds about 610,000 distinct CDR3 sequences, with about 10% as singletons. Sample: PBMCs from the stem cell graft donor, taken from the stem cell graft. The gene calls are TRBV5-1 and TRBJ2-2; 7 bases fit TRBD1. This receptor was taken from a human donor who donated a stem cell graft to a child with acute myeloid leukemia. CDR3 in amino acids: CASSLAEGGSGELFF. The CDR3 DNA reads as TGCGCCAGCAGCTTGGCCGAAGGGGGCTCCGGGGAGCTGTTTTTT.